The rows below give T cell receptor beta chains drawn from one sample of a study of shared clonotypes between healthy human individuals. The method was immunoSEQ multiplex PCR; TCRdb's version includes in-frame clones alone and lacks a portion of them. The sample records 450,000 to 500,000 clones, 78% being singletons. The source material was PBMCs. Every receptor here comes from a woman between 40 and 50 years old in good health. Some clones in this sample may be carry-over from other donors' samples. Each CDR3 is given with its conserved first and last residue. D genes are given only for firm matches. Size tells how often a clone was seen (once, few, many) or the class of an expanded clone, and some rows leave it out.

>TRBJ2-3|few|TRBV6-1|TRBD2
CASSDGGRAGTDTQYF
TGTGCCAGCAGTGACGGCGGGAGGGCCGGCACAGATACGCAGTATTTT
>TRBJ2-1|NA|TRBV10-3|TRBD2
CAISPGLAGANEQFF
TGTGCCATCAGCCCGGGACTAGCGGGAGCCAATGAGCAGTTCTTC
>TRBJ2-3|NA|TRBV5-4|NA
CASSGLTGTDTQYF
TGTGCCAGCAGCGGACTAACGGGCACAGATACGCAGTATTTT
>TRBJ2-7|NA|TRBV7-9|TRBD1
CASSFTGGGEQYF
TGTGCCAGCAGCTTTACAGGGGGTGGTGAGCAGTACTTC
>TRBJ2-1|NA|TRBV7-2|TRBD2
CASSPRTSSYNEQFF
TGTGCCAGCAGCCCCCGGACTAGCTCCTACAATGAGCAGTTCTTC
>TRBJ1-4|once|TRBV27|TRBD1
CASSTRTGEKLFF
TGTGCCAGCAGTACTCGGACAGGGGAAAAACTGTTTTTT
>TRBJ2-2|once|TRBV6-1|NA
CASRDRRDTGELFF
TGTGCCAGCAGAGACAGACGGGACACCGGGGAGCTGTTTTTT
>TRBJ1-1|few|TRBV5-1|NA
CASSLGTDTEAFF
TGCGCCAGCAGCTTGGGGACAGACACTGAAGCTTTCTTT
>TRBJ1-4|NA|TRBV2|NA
CASRREGSEKLFF
TGTGCCAGCAGACGGGAGGGAAGTGAAAAACTGTTTTTT
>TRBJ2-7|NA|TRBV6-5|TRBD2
CASRTGLAFDEQYF
TGTGCCAGCAGGACGGGACTAGCGTTCGACGAGCAGTACTTC
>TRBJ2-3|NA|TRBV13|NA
CASSPDSASSTQYF
TGTGCCAGCAGTCCGGACAGCGCCTCAAGCACGCAGTATTTT
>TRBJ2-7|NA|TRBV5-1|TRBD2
CASSEQGLEWEQYF
TGCGCCAGCAGCGAACAGGGACTAGAGTGGGAGCAGTACTTC
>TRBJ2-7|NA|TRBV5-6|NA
CASSQDYSIGTYEQYF
TGTGCCAGCAGCCAAGATTACTCAATTGGCACCTACGAGCAGTACTTC
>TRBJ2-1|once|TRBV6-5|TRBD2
CASRMGGGYNEQFF
TGTGCCAGCAGGATGGGCGGGGGTTACAATGAGCAGTTCTTC
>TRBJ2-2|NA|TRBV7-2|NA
CASSSRATNTGELFF
TGTGCCAGCAGCTCCAGGGCCACGAACACCGGGGAGCTGTTTTTT
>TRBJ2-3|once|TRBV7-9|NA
CASSSVSRDPDTQYF
TGTGCCAGCAGCTCGGTATCCCGGGACCCAGATACGCAGTATTTT
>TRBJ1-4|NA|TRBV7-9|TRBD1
CASSLGTGREKLFF
TGTGCCAGCAGCTTGGGGACAGGGCGTGAAAAACTGTTTTTT
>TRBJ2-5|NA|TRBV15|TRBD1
CATSRAGQGKTQYF
TGTGCCACCAGCAGAGCGGGACAGGGAAAGACCCAGTACTTC
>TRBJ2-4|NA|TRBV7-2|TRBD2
CASSLGLADIAKNIQYF
TGTGCCAGCAGCTTAGGGCTAGCGGACATAGCCAAAAACATTCAGTACTTC
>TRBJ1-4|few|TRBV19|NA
CASSETRNEKLFF
TGTGCCAGTAGTGAGACAAGGAATGAAAAACTGTTTTTT
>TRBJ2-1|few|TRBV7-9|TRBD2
CASSLALGLAFNEQFF
TGTGCCAGCAGCTTAGCGCTGGGACTAGCGTTCAATGAGCAGTTCTTC
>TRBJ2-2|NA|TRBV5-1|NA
CASSFRQLPSTGELFF
TGCGCCAGCAGCTTTCGGCAGTTACCGTCCACCGGGGAGCTGTTTTTT
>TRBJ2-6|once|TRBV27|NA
CASSWGAGANVLTF
TGTGCCAGCAGTTGGGGGGCTGGGGCCAACGTCCTGACTTTC
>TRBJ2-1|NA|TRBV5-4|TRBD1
CASSLRQGASYNEQFF
TGTGCCAGCAGCCTACGACAGGGGGCTTCCTACAATGAGCAGTTCTTC
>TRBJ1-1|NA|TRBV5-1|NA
CASSASQGMATEAFF
TGCGCCAGCAGCGCATCCCAGGGGATGGCCACTGAAGCTTTCTTT
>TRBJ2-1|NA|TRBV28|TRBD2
CASSSPTSGRSYNEQFF
TGTGCCAGCAGTTCCCCGACTAGCGGGAGAAGCTACAATGAGCAGTTCTTC
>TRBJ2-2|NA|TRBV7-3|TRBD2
CASSPSRTSGERGTGELFF
TGTGCCAGCAGCCCGAGCCGGACTAGCGGGGAGAGGGGCACCGGGGAGCTGTTTTTT
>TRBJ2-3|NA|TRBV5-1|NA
CASSLRGARTDTQYF
TGCGCCAGCAGCTTGCGGGGGGCTAGGACAGATACGCAGTATTTT
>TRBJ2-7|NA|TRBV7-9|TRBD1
CASSLAGTGSSYEQYF
TGTGCCAGCAGCCTAGCCGGGACAGGGAGCTCCTACGAGCAGTACTTC
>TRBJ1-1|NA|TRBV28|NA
CASSLSGVGAEAFF
TGTGCCAGCAGTTTGTCGGGCGTTGGGGCTGAAGCTTTCTTT
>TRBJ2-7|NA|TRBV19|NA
CASSIGGTPSVEQYF
TGTGCCAGTAGTATAGGTGGCACCCCCTCCGTCGAGCAGTACTTC
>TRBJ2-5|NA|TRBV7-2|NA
CASSLSPVQETQYF
TGTGCCAGCAGCTTATCGCCCGTTCAAGAGACCCAGTACTTC
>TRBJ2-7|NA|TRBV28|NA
CASSPGTASYEQYF
TGTGCCAGCAGTCCTGGGACGGCCTCCTACGAGCAGTACTTC
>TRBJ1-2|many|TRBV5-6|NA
CASSLGWASGGYGYTF
TGTGCCAGCAGCTTGGGATGGGCGTCGGGGGGCTATGGCTACACCTTC
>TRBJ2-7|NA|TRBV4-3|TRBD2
CASSLGLAASYEQYF
TGCGCCAGCTCCCTCGGGCTAGCGGCCTCCTACGAGCAGTACTTC
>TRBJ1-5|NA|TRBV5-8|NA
CASSLRTGYGDQPQHF
TGTGCCAGCAGCTTGCGCACAGGGTACGGAGATCAGCCCCAGCATTTT